Following are 4 T cell receptor beta chains from one sample sequenced in a study of cytomegalovirus exposure and HLA in healthy donors. PCR involved 60 Vbeta and 13 Jbeta primers. TCRdb's table, derived via immunoSEQ multiplex PCR, lists solely in-frame clones and lacks some. The sample has 110,000 to 150,000 clones, over 75% seen once. The sample comprised PBMCs. All receptors come from a female donor in good health and CMV-seronegative.

The J gene is TRBJ2-3, the V gene TRBV5-1; possible D gene TRBD2, 5 bases. The germline V gene encodes CDR1 SGHRS and CDR2 YFSETQ. Trimming stripped 3 bases from V and 6 bases from J, with 14 bases between. This CDR3 contains 14 residues. CDR3 in amino acids: CASSSGRERDTQYF. In DNA form, the CDR3 reads TGCGCCAGCAGCTCGGGAAGGGAGCGGGATACGCAGTATTTT.

The table lists this clone with a few counts. The chain joins TRBV6-1 to TRBJ2-4, with TRBD2 as a possible D gene (5 bases). Per the germline V gene, CDR1 is MNHNS and CDR2 is SASEGT. The CDR3 is made up of 13 amino acids. V dropped 1 base and J dropped 10 bases, with 11 bases sitting between them. CDR3 nucleotides: TGTGCCAGCAGTGAAGGGAGGATAGGAATTCAGTACTTC. Its translation is CASSEGRIGIQYF.

J is TRBJ1-3 and V is TRBV5-6, with 10 positions matching TRBD1. With 0 bases clipped from V and 0 bases from J, the junction kept 9 bases outside the gene matches. Germline V gives CDR1 SGHDT, CDR2 YYEEEE. The CDR3 totals 19 residues. In DNA, the CDR3 is TGTGCCAGCAGCTTGGCAGCCGACAGGGGGCTAATCTCTGGAAACACCATATATTTT. Translation: CASSLAADRGLISGNTIYF.

This clone was counted between two and nine times. V gene TRBV6-1 combines with J gene TRBJ1-4; TRBD1 might be the D (6 bases). Germline V gene data show CDR1 as MNHNS and CDR2 as SASEGT. Trimming took off 6 bases at V and 4 bases at J, with 15 bases between the two ends. CDR3 length: 15 residues. Here the CDR3 DNA reads TGTGCCAGCAGCCACCAACAGGGCCTTAATGAAAAACTGTTTTTT. It encodes CASSHQQGLNEKLFF.